Listed below are T cell receptor beta chains from one sample, sequenced in a study of shared clonotypes between healthy human individuals. Generated by immunoSEQ multiplex PCR, the TCRdb table keeps only in-frame clones and is missing some. The repertoire holds over 400,000 clones, with about 96% as singletons. The sample taken for sequencing was naive CD4+ T cells sorted from blood. The receptors shown here come from a young woman in good health. Each CDR3 is given without its conserved first and last residue. A D gene is named only where the DNA matches it firmly.

CDR3aa	d_gene	j_gene	v_gene
ASKVASGYNEQF	TRBD2	TRBJ2-1	TRBV19
ASSFGGYTQY	-	TRBJ2-3	TRBV5-1
SVAGGPGETQY	TRBD2	TRBJ2-5	TRBV29-1
ASSPRSPGQGGSGANVLT	TRBD1	TRBJ2-6	TRBV9
ASSLYQGAEAF	TRBD1	TRBJ1-1	TRBV5-6
ASSPLAALSYEQY	TRBD2	TRBJ2-7	TRBV28
ASSLRQGRRETQY	TRBD1	TRBJ2-5	TRBV14
ASSPADESGGNYGYT	-	TRBJ1-2	TRBV28
ACQRLALNTGELF	TRBD2	TRBJ2-2	TRBV30
ASSTGTGGGEQY	TRBD1	TRBJ2-5	TRBV5-1
ASSQEPTIISYEQY	-	TRBJ2-7	TRBV4-1
ASARDFQETQY	-	TRBJ2-5	TRBV12-5
ASSLEVGTEAF	-	TRBJ1-1	TRBV11-3
ASSSRDGNEKLF	-	TRBJ1-4	TRBV5-1
ASSIGRTENTEAF	-	TRBJ1-1	TRBV19
ASTPGGWTNYGYT	-	TRBJ1-2	TRBV18
ASSLDLGPGGQETQY	-	TRBJ2-5	TRBV5-8
ASSEETPGYSGNTIY	-	TRBJ1-3	TRBV2
SVQTGPGDGYT	-	TRBJ1-2	TRBV29-1
ASSFGGQKNTEAF	-	TRBJ1-1	TRBV5-4
ASSLGQGYGYT	-	TRBJ1-2	TRBV28
ASNLASGIDEQF	TRBD2	TRBJ2-1	TRBV2
ASSFRQGVFGELF	TRBD1	TRBJ2-2	TRBV7-9
ASSARAYEQY	-	TRBJ2-7	TRBV2
ASSLLLDNEQF	-	TRBJ2-1	TRBV5-1
ASRATNEKLF	-	TRBJ1-4	TRBV28
ASSHLGTSGSLAQY	TRBD2	TRBJ2-5	TRBV19
ASSEENWNTEAF	-	TRBJ1-1	TRBV2
ASSEGSGEYGYT	-	TRBJ1-2	TRBV6-1
ASTRNTYNEQF	-	TRBJ2-1	TRBV7-2
ASSLGGQGSQPQH	TRBD1	TRBJ1-5	TRBV5-1
ASSVNYRGRIPGANVLT	TRBD1	TRBJ2-6	TRBV9
ASRGQGQPNTGELF	TRBD1	TRBJ2-2	TRBV28
ASSLSGQGSGNTIY	TRBD1	TRBJ1-3	TRBV28
SAGPDAYSGNTIY	-	TRBJ1-3	TRBV29-1
ASSEGLASSYEQY	TRBD2	TRBJ2-7	TRBV6-1
ASTNRGFEQF	TRBD1	TRBJ2-1	TRBV6-1
ASTPGTSGTETQY	-	TRBJ2-5	TRBV28
ASRGYNQPQH	-	TRBJ1-5	TRBV21-1
ASISSYEQY	-	TRBJ2-7	TRBV2